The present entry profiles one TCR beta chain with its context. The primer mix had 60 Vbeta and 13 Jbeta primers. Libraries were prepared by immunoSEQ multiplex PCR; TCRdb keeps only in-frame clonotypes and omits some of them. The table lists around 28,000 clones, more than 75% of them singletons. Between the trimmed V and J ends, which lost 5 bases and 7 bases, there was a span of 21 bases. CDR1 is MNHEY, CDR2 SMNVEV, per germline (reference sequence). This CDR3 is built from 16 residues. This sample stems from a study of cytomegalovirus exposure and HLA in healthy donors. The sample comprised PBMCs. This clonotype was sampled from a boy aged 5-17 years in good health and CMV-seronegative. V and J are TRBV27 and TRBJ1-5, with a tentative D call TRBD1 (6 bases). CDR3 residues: CASSRWGREGVQPQHF. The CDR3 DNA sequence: TGTGCCAGCAGTAGATGGGGTAGGGAGGGGGTGCAGCCCCAGCATTTT.